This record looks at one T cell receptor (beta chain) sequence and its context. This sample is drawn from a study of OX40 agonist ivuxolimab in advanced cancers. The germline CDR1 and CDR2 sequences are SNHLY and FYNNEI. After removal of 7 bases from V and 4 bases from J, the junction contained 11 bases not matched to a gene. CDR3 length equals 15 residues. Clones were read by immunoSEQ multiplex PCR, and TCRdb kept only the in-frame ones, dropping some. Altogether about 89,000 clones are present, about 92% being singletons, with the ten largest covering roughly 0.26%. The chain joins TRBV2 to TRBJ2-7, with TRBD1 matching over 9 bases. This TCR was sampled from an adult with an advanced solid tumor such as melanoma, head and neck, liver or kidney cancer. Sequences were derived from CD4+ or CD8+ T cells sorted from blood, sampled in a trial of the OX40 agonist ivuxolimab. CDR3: CASMGRLQGAYEQYF. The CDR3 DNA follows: TGTGCCAGCATGGGACGATTACAGGGGGCTTACGAGCAGTACTTC.